This record concerns one TCR beta chain sequence. Measured with immunoSEQ multiplex PCR; TCRdb has only the in-frame clones, and not every one. The sample shows just under 75,000 clones, roughly 87% of them seen only once. CDR1 MNHEY and CDR2 SVGAGI come from the germline V gene. This CDR3 spans 13 amino acids. V shed 4 bases and J shed 6 bases, with 12 bases lying between them. The sample comes from a study of control samples from healthy donors and cancer patients. The V and J genes are TRBV6-5 and TRBJ1-2; weak D call: TRBD1 (5 bases). This clonotype was obtained from a woman aged 50 to 60 in good health. Sequencing was performed on blood. In DNA, the CDR3 is TGTGCCAGCAGTTGGAACAGGATGGATGGCTACACCTTC. Translated: CASSWNRMDGYTF.